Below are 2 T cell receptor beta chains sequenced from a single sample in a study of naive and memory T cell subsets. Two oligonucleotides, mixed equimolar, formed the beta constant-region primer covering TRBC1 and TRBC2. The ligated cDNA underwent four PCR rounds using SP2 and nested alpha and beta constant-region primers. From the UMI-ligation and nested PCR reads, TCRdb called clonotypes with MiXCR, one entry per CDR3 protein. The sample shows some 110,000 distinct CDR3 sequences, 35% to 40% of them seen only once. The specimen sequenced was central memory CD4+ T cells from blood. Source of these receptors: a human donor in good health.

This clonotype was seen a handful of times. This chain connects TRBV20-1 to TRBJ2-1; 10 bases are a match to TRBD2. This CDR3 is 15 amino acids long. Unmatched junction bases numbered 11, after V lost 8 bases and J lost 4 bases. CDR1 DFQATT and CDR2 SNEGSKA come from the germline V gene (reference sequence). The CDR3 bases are TGCAGTCCTCGGAGGGGGACTAGCGCTTACAATGAGCAGTTCTTC. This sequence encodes CSPRRGTSAYNEQFF.

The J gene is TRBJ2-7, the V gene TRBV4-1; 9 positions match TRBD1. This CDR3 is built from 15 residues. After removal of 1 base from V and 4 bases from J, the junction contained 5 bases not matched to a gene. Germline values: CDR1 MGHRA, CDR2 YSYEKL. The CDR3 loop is CASSQVGTGRYEQYF. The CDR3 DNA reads TGCGCCAGCAGCCAAGTAGGGACAGGGAGGTACGAGCAGTACTTC.